One sample yielded the 7 T cell receptor beta chains listed below, sequenced in a study of TIL therapy for anti-PD-1-resistant metastatic lung cancer. Sequencing used immunoSEQ v3. Generated by immunoSEQ multiplex PCR, the TCRdb table keeps only in-frame clones and is missing some. The table includes roughly 58,000 clones, 70% to 90% detected once. Time point noted: pre-treatment sample, taken before nivolumab and TIL therapy. The material sequenced was blood, taken at baseline. The receptors derive from a person between 25 and 80 years old with non-small cell lung cancer.

The chain couples TRBV3-1 (or the pseudogene TRBV3-2) to TRBJ1-2, with a tentative D call TRBD1 (5 bases). Germline V CDR1 and CDR2: LGHDT, YNNKEL (reference sequence). The V end lost 4 bases, the J end lost 13 bases, and 19 bases lay between the germline ends. The CDR3 has 13 amino acids. The CDR3 region has the DNA TGTGCCAGCAGCCCCCTCCGGCAGGGATCTTTCACCTTC. It specifies CASSPLRQGSFTF.

This CDR3 reads CASSVAGTGINPYTQYF. Written as DNA, the CDR3 is TGTGCCAGCAGCGTAGCCGGGACAGGGATCAACCCTTATACGCAGTATTTT. The chain carries TRBV9 and TRBJ2-3; 9 nucleotides align to TRBD1. The trim removed 0 bases at V and 7 bases at J, leaving 12 bases unmatched. There are 17 residues in the CDR3. Germline CDR1 and CDR2: SGDLS and YYNGEE.

V gene TRBV12-3 or TRBV12-4 combines with J gene TRBJ1-1, with a possible D match to TRBD1 (6 bases). Trimming shortened V by 8 bases and J by 2 bases, and 12 bases separated the two germline ends. The CDR3 is made up of 13 amino acids. The CDR3 loop is CASGRGLNTEAFF. CDR3 in DNA: TGTGCCAGCGGCAGGGGACTTAACACTGAAGCTTTCTTT.

This chain joins TRBV18 and TRBJ2-7; D gene ambiguous. Germline CDR1 is KGHSH and CDR2 is LQKENI. CDR3 length equals 12 residues. Trimming cost V 3 bases and J 3 bases, with 6 bases left between them. The CDR3 sequence: CASSPVLYEQYF. CDR3 bases: TGTGCCAGCTCACCGGTTCTCTACGAGCAGTACTTC.

Remarks on this clone: The junction shows a germline mismatch at one end, possibly a read error. This rearrangement joins TRBV4-1 to TRBJ1-5; 7 positions match TRBD1. The CDR3 totals 14 residues. Looked up from germline, CDR1 is MGHRA and CDR2 is YSYEKL. The CDR3 sequence is CASSEDRVNQPQHF. The CDR3 DNA reads TGCGCCAGCAGCGAAGACAGGGTTAATCAGCCCCAGCATTTT.

This clone occurred once. J is TRBJ2-5 and V is TRBV27; no definite D call. The ends were cut back, 3 bases at V and 3 bases at J, with 8 bases in the middle. This CDR3 contains 13 residues. From germline, CDR1 is MNHEY and CDR2 SMNVEV (reference sequence). The CDR3, as DNA: TGTGCCAGCAGTTTGGGGAAAAAAGAGACCCAGTACTTC. Its protein product is CASSLGKKETQYF.

The V call is TRBV5-5, the J call TRBJ2-2; TRBD1 aligns across 7 bases. The CDR3 is 15 amino acids. V lost 1 base and J lost 7; bases outside the gene matches: 7. CDR1 is SGHKS, CDR2 YYEKEE, per germline (reference sequence). The CDR3 sequence: CASSLFGQDIGELFF. The DNA of the CDR3 is TGTGCCAGCAGCTTGTTTGGACAGGATATCGGGGAGCTGTTTTTT.